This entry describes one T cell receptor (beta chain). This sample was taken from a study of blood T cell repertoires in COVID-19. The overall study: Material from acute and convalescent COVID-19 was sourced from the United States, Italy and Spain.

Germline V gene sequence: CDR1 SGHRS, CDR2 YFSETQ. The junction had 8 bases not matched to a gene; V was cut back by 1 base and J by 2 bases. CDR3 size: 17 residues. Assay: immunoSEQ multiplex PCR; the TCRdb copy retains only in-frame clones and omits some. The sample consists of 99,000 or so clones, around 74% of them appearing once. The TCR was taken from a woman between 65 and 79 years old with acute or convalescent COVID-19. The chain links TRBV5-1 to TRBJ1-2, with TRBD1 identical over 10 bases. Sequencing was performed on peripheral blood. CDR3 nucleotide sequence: TGCGCCAGCAGCTTGACCTTGACAGGGGGCGGGAACTATGGCTACACCTTC. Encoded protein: CASSLTLTGGGNYGYTF.